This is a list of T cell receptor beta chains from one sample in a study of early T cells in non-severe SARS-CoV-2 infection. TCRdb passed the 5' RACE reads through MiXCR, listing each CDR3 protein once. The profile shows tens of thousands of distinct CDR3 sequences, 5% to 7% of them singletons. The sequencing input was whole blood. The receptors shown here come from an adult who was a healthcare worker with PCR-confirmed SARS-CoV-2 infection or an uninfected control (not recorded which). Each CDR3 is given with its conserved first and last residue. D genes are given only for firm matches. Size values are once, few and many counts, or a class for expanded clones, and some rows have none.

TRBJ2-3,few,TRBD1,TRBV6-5,TGTGCCAGCAGTTTCCGACAGGGGGGTACAGATACGCAGTATTTT,CASSFRQGGTDTQYF
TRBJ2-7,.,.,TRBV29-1,TGCAGCGTTGAAGCCCCGGGTAGGGACGAGCAGTACTTC,CSVEAPGRDEQYF
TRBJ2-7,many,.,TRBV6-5,TGTGCCAGCAGTTTACCCGGGACTCCCCCCTACGAGCAGTACTTC,CASSLPGTPPYEQYF
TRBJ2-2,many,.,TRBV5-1,TGCGCCAGCAGCTTGGCGGGGGCCGACACCGGGGAGCTGTTTTTT,CASSLAGADTGELFF
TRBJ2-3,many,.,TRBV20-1,TGCAGTGCTAGACCCCTTTCTTCCGCGGATACGCAGTATTTT,CSARPLSSADTQYF
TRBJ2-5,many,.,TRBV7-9,TGTGCCAGCAGCCCCCGGGAGATCCAAGAGACCCAGTACTTC,CASSPREIQETQYF
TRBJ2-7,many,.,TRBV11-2,TGTGCCAGCAGCTTAGTGGAGGGTACACTGAGCTCCTACGAGCAGTACTTC,CASSLVEGTLSSYEQYF
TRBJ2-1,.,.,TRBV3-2,TGTGCCAGCAGCCCTAGACAGGGATGGGGTTACAATGAGCAGTTCTTC,CASSPRQGWGYNEQFF
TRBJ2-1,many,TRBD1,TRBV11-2,TGTGCCAGCAGCTTATCCAGGGACAGGAGTTCACCCGACAGGAGCCCGTTCTTC,CASSLSRDRSSPDRSPFF
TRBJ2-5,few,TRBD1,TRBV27,TGTGCCAGCAGTTTATACCAGGGGGCTGAAGAGACCCAGTACTTC,CASSLYQGAEETQYF
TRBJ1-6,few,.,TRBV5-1,TGCGCCAGCAGCATTGGGACAACGAATTCACCCCTCCACTTT,CASSIGTTNSPLHF
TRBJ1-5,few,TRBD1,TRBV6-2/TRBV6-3,TGTGCCAGCAGTTTATCCGGACAGGGCAATCAGCCCCAGCATTTT,CASSLSGQGNQPQHF
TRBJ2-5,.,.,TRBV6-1,TGTGCCAGCAGCAGGATCGGGGCCAAAGAGACCCAGTACTTC,CASSRIGAKETQYF
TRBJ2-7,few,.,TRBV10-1,TGCGCCAGCAGTCCGGGACACGGAACCTACGAGCAGTACTTC,CASSPGHGTYEQYF
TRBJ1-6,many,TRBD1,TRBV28,TGTGCCAGCAGAGCATCCAGACAGGGTGGATCACCCCTCCACTTT,CASRASRQGGSPLHF
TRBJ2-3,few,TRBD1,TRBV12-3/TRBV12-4,TGTGCCAGCGGGGGACAGGGGGCCTTAACGGATACGCAGTATTTT,CASGGQGALTDTQYF
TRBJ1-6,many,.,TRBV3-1,TGTGCCAGCAGACTTACAGGGCTGGATTCACCCCTCCACTTT,CASRLTGLDSPLHF
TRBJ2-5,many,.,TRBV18,TGTGCCAGCTCACCTGAAGAGACCCAGTACTTC,CASSPEETQYF
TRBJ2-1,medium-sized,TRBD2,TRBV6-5,TGTGCCAGCAGTAGGACTAGCGGTTACAATGAGCAGTTCTTC,CASSRTSGYNEQFF
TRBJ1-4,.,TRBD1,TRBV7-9,TGTGCCAGCAGCGTTACAGGGGAGCCTAATGAAAAACTGTTTTTT,CASSVTGEPNEKLFF
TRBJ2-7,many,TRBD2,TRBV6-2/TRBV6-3,TGTGCCAGCACCGAAGAAACTAGCGGAACCTACGAGCAGTACTTC,CASTEETSGTYEQYF